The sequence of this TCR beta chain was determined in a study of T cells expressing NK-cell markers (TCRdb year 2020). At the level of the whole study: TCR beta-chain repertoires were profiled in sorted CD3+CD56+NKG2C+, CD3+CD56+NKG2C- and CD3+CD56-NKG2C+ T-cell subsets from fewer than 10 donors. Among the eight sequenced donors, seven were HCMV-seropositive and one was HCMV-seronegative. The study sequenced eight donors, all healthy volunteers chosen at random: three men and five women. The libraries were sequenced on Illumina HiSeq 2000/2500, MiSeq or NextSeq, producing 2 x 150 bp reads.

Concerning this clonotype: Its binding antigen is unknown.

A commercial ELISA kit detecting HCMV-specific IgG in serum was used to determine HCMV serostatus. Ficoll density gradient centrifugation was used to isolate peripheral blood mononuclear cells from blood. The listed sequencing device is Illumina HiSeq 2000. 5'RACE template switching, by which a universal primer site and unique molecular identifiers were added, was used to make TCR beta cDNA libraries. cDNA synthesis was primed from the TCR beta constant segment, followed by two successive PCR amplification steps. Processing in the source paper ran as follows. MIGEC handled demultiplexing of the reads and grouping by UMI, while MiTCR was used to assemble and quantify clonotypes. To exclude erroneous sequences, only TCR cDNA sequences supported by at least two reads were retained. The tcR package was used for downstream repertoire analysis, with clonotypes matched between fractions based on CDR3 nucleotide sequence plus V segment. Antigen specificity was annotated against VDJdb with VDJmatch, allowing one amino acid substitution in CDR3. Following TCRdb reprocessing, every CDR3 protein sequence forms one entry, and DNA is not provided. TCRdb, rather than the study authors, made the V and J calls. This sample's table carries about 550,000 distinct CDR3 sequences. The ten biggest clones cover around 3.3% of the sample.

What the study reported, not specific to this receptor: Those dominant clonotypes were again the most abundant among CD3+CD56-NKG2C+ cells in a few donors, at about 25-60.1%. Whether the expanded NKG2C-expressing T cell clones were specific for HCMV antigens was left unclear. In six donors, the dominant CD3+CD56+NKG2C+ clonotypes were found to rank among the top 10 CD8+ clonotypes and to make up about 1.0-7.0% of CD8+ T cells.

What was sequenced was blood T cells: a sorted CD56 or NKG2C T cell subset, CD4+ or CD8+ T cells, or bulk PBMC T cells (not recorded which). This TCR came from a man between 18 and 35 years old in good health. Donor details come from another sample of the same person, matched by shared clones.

The CDR3 here reads CASSLLGYGYTF. The chain couples TRBV5-6 to TRBJ1-2. CDR1 and CDR2 were assigned from the germline V gene as SGHDT and YYEEEE. The CDR3 covers 12 residues, taking in both the cysteine and the phenylalanine. Only the protein is on record. With all but the CDR3 taken from the reference TRBV5-6 and TRBJ1-2 genes, the full variable domain is: DAGVTQSPTHLIKTRGQQVTLRCSPKSGHDTVSWYQQALGQGPQFIFQYYEEEERQRGNFPDRFSGHQFPNYSSELNVNALLLGDSALYLCASSLLGYGYTFGSGTRLTVV.